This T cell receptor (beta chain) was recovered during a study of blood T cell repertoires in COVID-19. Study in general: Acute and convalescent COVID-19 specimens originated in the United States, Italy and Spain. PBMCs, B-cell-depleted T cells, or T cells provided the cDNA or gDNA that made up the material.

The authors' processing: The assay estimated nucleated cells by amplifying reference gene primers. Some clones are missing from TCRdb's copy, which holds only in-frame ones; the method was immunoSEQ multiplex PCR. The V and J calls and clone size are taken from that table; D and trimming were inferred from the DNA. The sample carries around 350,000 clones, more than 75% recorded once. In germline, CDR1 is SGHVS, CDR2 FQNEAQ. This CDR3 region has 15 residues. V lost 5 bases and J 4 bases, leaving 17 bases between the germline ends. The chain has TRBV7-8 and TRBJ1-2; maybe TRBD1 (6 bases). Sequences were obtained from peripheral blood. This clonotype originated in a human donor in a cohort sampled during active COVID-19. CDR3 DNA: TGTGCCAGCAGCCCGGGGGCGGGGGGAGGCTATGGCTACACCTTC. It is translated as CASSPGAGGGYGYTF.